A selection of T cell receptor beta chains follows, all from one sample in a study of T cell responses to AZD1222 COVID-19 vaccine. Clones were read by immunoSEQ multiplex PCR, and TCRdb kept only the in-frame ones, dropping some. The sample lists around 78,000 clones; around 87% were seen once. This specimen consisted of peripheral blood, obtained on day 0 of AZD1222 vaccination. These receptors originate from an adult in good health. Both conserved end residues are part of each CDR3. A D gene is named only where the DNA matches it firmly. Expanded clones get a size class; other rows say once, few or many, or leave the size out.

TRBJ1-1 once TRBD1 TRBV9 CASSWGSRDSEAFF TGTGCCAGCAGCTGGGGTTCCCGGGACAGCGAAGCTTTCTTT
TRBJ2-7 few NA TRBV14 CASSDTALEQYF TGTGCCAGCAGCGACACCGCCCTCGAGCAGTACTTC
TRBJ2-2 NA NA TRBV5-1 CASSLGRAPANTGELFF TGCGCCAGCAGCTTGGGCAGGGCCCCCGCGAACACCGGGGAGCTGTTTTTT
TRBJ2-7 NA NA TRBV29-1 CSARVGIGSYEQYF TGCAGCGCCAGGGTAGGGATAGGTTCCTACGAGCAGTACTTC
TRBJ2-4 NA TRBD2 TRBV6-5 CASSLTSGGSDIQYF TGTGCCAGCAGTTTGACTAGCGGGGGGTCTGACATTCAGTACTTC
TRBJ1-1 NA NA TRBV3-1/TRBV3-2 CASSLKSGSAFF TGTGCCAGCAGCCTCAAGTCCGGGAGTGCTTTCTTT
TRBJ2-7 NA NA TRBV5-6 CASSFMATYEQYF TGTGCCAGCAGCTTTATGGCCACCTACGAGCAGTACTTC
TRBJ2-2 NA TRBD2 TRBV4-1 CASSQIGLAGGRGELFF TGCGCCAGCAGCCAAATCGGACTAGCGGGGGGGCGCGGGGAGCTGTTTTTT
TRBJ2-1 NA TRBD2 TRBV6-5 CASRGLAGGQNEQFF TGTGCCAGCAGGGGACTAGCGGGGGGGCAGAATGAGCAGTTCTTC
TRBJ2-3 few TRBD1 TRBV6-5 CASSSGTGGTDTQYF TGTGCCAGCAGCTCCGGGACAGGGGGCACAGATACGCAGTATTTT
TRBJ1-1 NA NA TRBV12-3/TRBV12-4 CASTGPHEAFF TGTGCCAGTACAGGCCCCCATGAAGCTTTCTTT
TRBJ1-3 NA NA TRBV19 CASSIGGDTPGNTIYF TGTGCCAGTAGTATCGGCGGGGATACCCCTGGAAACACCATATATTTT
TRBJ2-7 NA TRBD2 TRBV6-5 CASSTLAGLSYEQYF TGTGCCAGCAGTACTTTAGCGGGGCTCTCCTACGAGCAGTACTTC
TRBJ2-2 NA TRBD1 TRBV5-1 CASSLDRVGTGELFF TGCGCCAGCAGCCTGGACAGGGTAGGCACCGGGGAGCTGTTTTTT
TRBJ1-4 NA TRBD1 TRBV27 CASSPTTGGKILFF TGTGCCAGCAGTCCGACAACAGGGGGAAAAATTCTGTTTTTT
TRBJ2-7 NA NA TRBV5-8 CASSLGLTVYEQYF TGTGCCAGCAGCTTGGGTCTGACTGTCTACGAGCAGTACTTC
TRBJ1-2 NA TRBD1 TRBV24-1 CATSDVKQGVEGYTF TGTGCCACCAGTGATGTAAAACAGGGGGTAGAAGGCTACACCTTC